Below are 30 T cell receptor beta chains sequenced from a single sample in a study of blood T cell repertoires in COVID-19. Method: immunoSEQ multiplex PCR; TCRdb's copy keeps in-frame clones and lacks some. The sample carries 200,000 or so clones, about 91% recorded once. Sequencing input: PBMCs or T cells enriched from blood (not recorded which). The receptors here all came from a woman aged 40-49 years with acute COVID-19.

The rearrangement uses TRBV5-1 and TRBJ1-3; the D gene is possibly TRBD1 (6 bases). The CDR3 is 15 amino acids. V lost 3 bases, J lost 0 bases, and 10 bases lay in between. Per germline, CDR1 SGHRS and CDR2 YFSETQ. CDR3 protein: CASSSGGSSGNTIYF. CDR3 in DNA: TGCGCCAGCAGCTCGGGGGGCAGCTCTGGAAACACCATATATTTT.

The J gene is TRBJ2-1, the V gene TRBV6-1; 7 bases line up with TRBD1. The CDR3 has 16 amino acids. Per the germline V gene, CDR1 is MNHNS and CDR2 is SASEGT. V lost 2 bases and J lost 5; bases outside the gene matches: 9. The CDR3 loop is CASSEMGQTTHNEQFF. The CDR3 nucleotides are TGTGCCAGCAGTGAAATGGGACAGACTACCCACAATGAGCAGTTCTTC.

This chain joins TRBV6-1 and TRBJ1-1; D unresolved. This CDR3 comprises 13 residues. CDR1 is MNHNS and CDR2 is SASEGT in the germline V gene. Trimming pared 1 base from V and 6 bases from J, leaving 9 bases between. The CDR3 DNA is TGTGCCAGCAGTGAAGTCGGCGGCGCTGAAGCTTTCTTT. This gives the protein CASSEVGGAEAFF.

The V and J genes are TRBV11-2 and TRBJ2-2; D is perhaps TRBD1 (5 bases). Deletions cut 1 base from V and 8 bases from J, with 8 bases between. This CDR3 is 13 amino acids long. The germline V gene encodes CDR1 SGHAT and CDR2 FQNNGV. For the CDR3, the DNA is TGTGCCAGCAGCTTAGGCTCAGGGGGGGAGCTGTTTTTT. Translating it yields CASSLGSGGELFF.

The V gene is TRBV12-5, the J gene TRBJ2-1; a weak D match, TRBD1 (7 bases). The germline CDR1 and CDR2 sequences are LGHNT and FRNRAP. Trimming removed 7 bases from V and 4 bases from J, with 23 bases in between. CDR3 length: 17 residues. CDR3 sequence (DNA): TGTGCTAGTGCCCCACAGGGGCCGTCCGCGGGATACAATGAGCAGTTCTTC. It translates to CASAPQGPSAGYNEQFF.

This clone was counted only a few times. The J gene is TRBJ1-5, the V gene TRBV2; D is uncertain. The germline gives CDR1 SNHLY, CDR2 FYNNEI. This CDR3 contains 13 residues. V was pared by 6 bases and J by 3 bases, with 9 bases between. The CDR3 region is CASSRGNNQPQHF. The CDR3 DNA follows: TGTGCCAGCAGCCGGGGTAACAATCAGCCCCAGCATTTT.

This sequence joins TRBV18 and TRBJ2-5, with 12 nucleotides matching TRBD2. Per germline, CDR1 KGHSH and CDR2 LQKENI. The CDR3 runs 17 residues. V lost 3 bases and J lost 5; bases outside the gene matches: 10. In DNA, the CDR3 is TGTGCCAGCTCACCCTCTAGCGGGGGGGCACATGGTGAGACCCAGTACTTC. It specifies CASSPSSGGAHGETQYF. The full variable domain, rest sourced from reference TRBV18 and TRBJ2-5, is NAGVMQNPRHLVRRRGQEARLRCSPMKGHSHVYWYRQLPEEGLKFMVYLQKENIIDESGMPKERFSAEFPKEGPSILRIQQVVRGDSAAYFCASSPSSGGAHGETQYFGPGTRLLVL.

The J gene is TRBJ2-3, the V gene TRBV27; 15 nucleotides line up with TRBD2. The CDR3 covers 22 residues. The V gene end was trimmed by 0 bases and the J gene end by 3 bases; junction bases not matched to a gene: 16. Germline V gene sequence: CDR1 MNHEY, CDR2 SMNVEV (reference sequence). CDR3 sequence (DNA): TGTGCCAGCAGTTTATCGGGACGACAGGTCTGGACTAGCGGGAGGGCGACAGATACGCAGTATTTT. Translation gives CASSLSGRQVWTSGRATDTQYF.

The rearrangement joins TRBV19 to TRBJ2-6; tentatively, D is TRBD1 (5 bases). Germline V lookup: CDR1 LNHDA, CDR2 SQIVND (reference sequence). The ends were cut back, 9 bases at V and 0 bases at J, with 6 bases in the middle. This CDR3 region has 13 residues. The CDR3 DNA sequence: TGTGCCAGCAGGGTCTCTGGGGCCAACGTCCTGACTTTC. It is translated as CASRVSGANVLTF.

This clone was detected a few times. The CDR3, as DNA: TGTGCCAGCAGTGAACGGGGTAGTGGCTACACCTTC. It translates to CASSERGSGYTF. The chain is built from TRBV6-1 and TRBJ1-2, with no clear D. This CDR3 comprises 12 residues. The V end was cut by 2 bases, the J end by 7 bases, with 8 bases between. CDR1 is MNHNS and CDR2 is SASEGT in the germline V gene.

In this sample, this clone turned up once. This chain uses TRBV7-9 with TRBJ2-7, with D perhaps matching TRBD2 (5 bases). From germline, CDR1 is SEHNR and CDR2 FQNEAQ (reference sequence). The CDR3 totals 17 residues. V was cut by 3 bases and J by 3 bases, with 21 bases left in between. DNA for the CDR3: TGTGCCAGCAGCTTCACCGGGATGATGGCAGCTGACTACGAGCAGTACGTC. This translates into CASSFTGMMAADYEQYV.

The chain uses TRBV24-1 and TRBJ1-1; no firm D call. There are 15 residues in the CDR3. The germline V gene encodes CDR1 KGHDR and CDR2 SFDVKD. Trimming stripped 3 bases from V and 5 bases from J, with 15 bases between. The CDR3 nucleotides read TGTGCCACCAGTGATAGCACCGGATCGGGGACTGAAGCTTTCTTT. Translated, it gives CATSDSTGSGTEAFF.

The rearrangement uses TRBV2 and TRBJ2-5; 11 bases are a match to TRBD2. The germline V gene has CDR1 SNHLY and CDR2 FYNNEI. CDR3 length: 16 amino acids. V lost 4 bases and J lost 1; bases outside the gene matches: 5. The DNA for the CDR3 is TGTGCCAGCAGTGCGCTAGCGGGGGGCATCCAAGAGACCCAGTACTTC. This codes for CASSALAGGIQETQYF.

This clone was counted a single time. V and J are TRBV10-1 and TRBJ1-1, with 7 bases aligning to TRBD1. CDR3 length: 14 amino acids. Losses at the gene ends were 2 bases for V and 4 bases for J; bases not matched to a gene: 4. Looked up from germline, CDR1 is WNHNN and CDR2 is SYGVQD (reference sequence). CDR3: CASSEGQGGTEAFF. CDR3 bases: TGCGCCAGCAGTGAGGGGCAGGGGGGCACTGAAGCTTTCTTT.

The chain carries TRBV27 and TRBJ2-2, with TRBD1 matching over 8 bases. CDR3 length equals 15 residues. Trimming took 3 bases from V and 1 from J; bases not matched to a gene: 1. Germline CDR1 is MNHEY and CDR2 is SMNVEV (reference sequence). CDR3 coding DNA: TGTGCCAGCAGTTTCGGACAGGGGAACACCGGGGAGCTGTTTTTT. Translation gives CASSFGQGNTGELFF.

CDR3 protein: CASSLGTGYGYTF. For the CDR3, the DNA is TGTGCCAGCAGCTTAGGGACAGGCTATGGCTACACCTTC. This chain joins TRBV7-9 and TRBJ1-2, with 7 bases identical to TRBD1. The CDR3 is made up of 13 amino acids. Looked up from germline, CDR1 is SEHNR and CDR2 is FQNEAQ (reference sequence). V gave up 1 base and J gave up 4 bases; unmatched junction bases: 0.

This clone was observed a few times. Here the CDR3 DNA reads TGTGCCAGCAGTTTCGCCGGGACAGGGTACACTGAAGCTTTCTTT. Encoded protein: CASSFAGTGYTEAFF. The rearrangement uses TRBV6-5 and TRBJ1-1; 9 bases are a match to TRBD1. The V gene end was trimmed by 4 bases and the J gene end by 3 bases; junction bases not matched to a gene: 6. The CDR3 is 15 residues long. Germline CDR1 MNHEY, CDR2 SVGAGI.

The rearrangement joins TRBV18 to TRBJ2-5; perhaps TRBD2 as D (6 bases). The V gene's germline CDR1 is KGHSH and CDR2 LQKENI. V lost 3 bases and J 2 bases, leaving 16 bases between the germline ends. The CDR3 totals 16 residues. This CDR3 reads CASSPGGTASQETQYF. CDR3 coding DNA: TGTGCCAGCTCACCTGGGGGGACGGCCTCACAAGAGACCCAGTACTTC.

The gene calls are TRBV4-3 and TRBJ2-2, with 11 nucleotides matching TRBD2. The junction had 5 bases not matched to a gene; V was cut back by 4 bases and J by 4 bases. The CDR3 has 16 amino acids. Germline V gene lookup returns CDR1 LGHNA and CDR2 YSLEER. CDR3 nucleotides: TGCGCCAGCAGCCCCAGACTAGCGGGGATCACCGGGGAGCTGTTTTTT. Amino acid sequence: CASSPRLAGITGELFF.

V gene TRBV7-9 combines with J gene TRBJ2-7; 7 bases map to TRBD1. The CDR3 contains 14 residues. CDR1 is SEHNR, CDR2 FQNEAQ, per germline (reference sequence). The V segment lost 5 bases and the J segment 3 bases; nucleotides outside the gene matches: 7. The DNA of the CDR3 is TGTGCCAGCAGCGCCGACAGGGACCACTACGAGCAGTACTTC. Protein sequence: CASSADRDHYEQYF.

The chain uses TRBV5-4 and TRBJ1-2, with TRBD1 identical over 12 bases. Germline lookup yields CDR1 SGHNT and CDR2 YYREEE (reference sequence). The trim removed 2 bases at V and 2 bases at J, leaving 10 bases unmatched. The CDR3 length is 18 residues. CDR3 loop: CASSLVPGQGAWNYGYTF. CDR3 bases: TGTGCCAGCAGCTTAGTCCCGGGACAGGGGGCGTGGAACTATGGCTACACCTTC.

The chain recombines TRBV5-4 with TRBJ2-7; D uncertain. The CDR3 sequence is 15 residues long. CDR1 is SGHNT and CDR2 is YYREEE in the germline V gene (reference sequence). Trimming removed 4 bases from V and 0 bases from J, with 14 bases in between. The CDR3 bases are TGTGCCAGCAGCCCAACTCAACCTTTCTCCTACGAGCAGTACTTC. As protein: CASSPTQPFSYEQYF.

The rearrangement joins TRBV4-3 to TRBJ2-3, with a tentative D call TRBD1 (5 bases). Trimming pared 0 bases from V and 6 bases from J, leaving 10 bases between. Germline V lookup: CDR1 LGHNA, CDR2 YSLEER. CDR3 size: 14 residues. CDR3 sequence reads: CASSQDRVQDTQYF. In DNA form, the CDR3 reads TGCGCCAGCAGCCAAGACAGGGTGCAGGATACGCAGTATTTT.

This clone has only a few counts. The chain couples TRBV11-2 to TRBJ1-5; tentative D call: TRBD1 (6 bases). Trimming left V 0 bases short and J 2 bases short, with 8 bases between. The CDR3 consists of 15 residues. Germline V gene sequence: CDR1 SGHAT, CDR2 FQNNGV. Here the CDR3 DNA reads TGTGCCAGCAGCTTAGATCCAGGGGGCAATCAGCCCCAGCATTTT. It translates to CASSLDPGGNQPQHF.

This sequence joins TRBV3-1 (or the pseudogene TRBV3-2) and TRBJ2-7; D unresolved. V lost 2 bases and J 0 bases, leaving 5 bases between the germline ends. The CDR3 runs 13 residues. Looked up from germline, CDR1 is LGHDT and CDR2 is YNNKEL (reference sequence). CDR3 coding DNA: TGTGCCAGCAGCCAACTCTTCTCCTACGAGCAGTACTTC. It specifies CASSQLFSYEQYF.

The chain joins TRBV5-1 to TRBJ2-1, with D possibly matching TRBD1 (6 bases). Germline V gives CDR1 SGHRS, CDR2 YFSETQ. The CDR3 runs 13 residues. Between the trimmed V and J ends, which lost 0 bases and 12 bases, there was a span of 13 bases. The CDR3 DNA sequence: TGCGCCAGCAGCTTGGCCAAGGGGGTAGCGCAGTTCTTC. Its protein is CASSLAKGVAQFF.

Details on this clone: An end of the junction does not agree with germline; a read error may underlie this. The V call is TRBV3-1 (or the pseudogene TRBV3-2), the J call TRBJ2-4, with 9 bases lining up with TRBD1. The CDR3 runs 14 residues. Germline V gene sequence: CDR1 LGHDT, CDR2 YNNKEL (reference sequence). The CDR3 DNA follows: TGTGCCAGCAGCCCGACAGGGGGAAAAAGCATTCAGTACTTC. This gives the protein CASSPTGGKSIQYF.

The rearrangement links TRBV29-1 to TRBJ1-5, with a tentative D call TRBD1 (5 bases). The CDR3 totals 13 residues. CDR1 and CDR2 from the germline V gene are SQVTM and ANQGSEA. Deletions cut 3 bases from V and 2 bases from J, with 8 bases between. This chain's CDR3 is CSVEVGGNQPQHF. The CDR3 nucleotides are TGCAGCGTTGAGGTAGGGGGCAATCAGCCCCAGCATTTT.

The chain carries TRBV3-1 (or the pseudogene TRBV3-2) and TRBJ2-2, with 7 bases identical to TRBD1. CDR1 and CDR2 (germline): LGHDT, YNNKEL (reference sequence). Germline trimming cut 5 bases from V and 6 bases from J; bases unmatched to any gene: 12. CDR3 length equals 16 residues. This chain's CDR3 is CASSYIPGQRAGELFF. CDR3 in DNA: TGTGCCAGCAGCTATATTCCGGGACAGAGGGCCGGGGAGCTGTTTTTT.

The chain joins TRBV11-3 to TRBJ1-1; D ambiguous. This CDR3 is built from 13 residues. Trimming stripped 5 bases from V and 5 bases from J, with 12 bases between. In germline, CDR1 is SGHNT, CDR2 YENEEA. CDR3 DNA: TGTGCCAGCAGCCTATTGCCTAGGACTGAAGCTTTCTTT. This sequence encodes CASSLLPRTEAFF.